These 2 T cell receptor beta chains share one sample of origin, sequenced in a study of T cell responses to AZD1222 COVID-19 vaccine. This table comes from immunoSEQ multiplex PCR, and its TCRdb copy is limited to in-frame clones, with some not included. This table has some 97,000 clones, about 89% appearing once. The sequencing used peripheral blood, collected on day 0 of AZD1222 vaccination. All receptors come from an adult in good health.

The CDR3: CASIPVRAGDEQFF. DNA of the CDR3: TGTGCCAGCATCCCCGTTAGAGCGGGCGATGAGCAGTTCTTC. V gene TRBV7-8 combines with J gene TRBJ2-1, with D perhaps matching TRBD2 (6 bases). Germline lookup yields CDR1 SGHVS and CDR2 FQNEAQ. This CDR3 is built from 14 residues. Between the trimmed V and J ends, which lost 7 bases and 8 bases, there was a span of 18 bases.

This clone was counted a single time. CDR3 region: CASTQQRGRGGELFF. The CDR3 DNA reads as TGTGCCAGCACCCAACAGCGGGGGCGGGGCGGGGAGCTGTTTTTT. This sequence joins TRBV27 and TRBJ2-2; 8 bases match TRBD2. The CDR3 extends over 15 amino acids. V was clipped by 7 bases and J by 7 bases; unmatched bases: 11. The V gene's germline CDR1 is MNHEY and CDR2 SMNVEV (reference sequence).